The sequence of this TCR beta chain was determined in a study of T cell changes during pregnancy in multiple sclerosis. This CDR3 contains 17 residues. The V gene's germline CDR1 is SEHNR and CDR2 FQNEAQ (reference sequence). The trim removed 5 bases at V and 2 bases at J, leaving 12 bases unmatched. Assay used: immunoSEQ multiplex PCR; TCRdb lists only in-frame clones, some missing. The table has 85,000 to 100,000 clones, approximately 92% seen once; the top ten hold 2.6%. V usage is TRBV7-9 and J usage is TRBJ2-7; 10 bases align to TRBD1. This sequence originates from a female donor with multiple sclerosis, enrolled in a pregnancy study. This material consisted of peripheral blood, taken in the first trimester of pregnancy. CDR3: CASSRLPGQGEAYEQYF. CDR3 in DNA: TGTGCCAGCAGCCGACTCCCTGGACAGGGGGAGGCCTACGAGCAGTACTTC.